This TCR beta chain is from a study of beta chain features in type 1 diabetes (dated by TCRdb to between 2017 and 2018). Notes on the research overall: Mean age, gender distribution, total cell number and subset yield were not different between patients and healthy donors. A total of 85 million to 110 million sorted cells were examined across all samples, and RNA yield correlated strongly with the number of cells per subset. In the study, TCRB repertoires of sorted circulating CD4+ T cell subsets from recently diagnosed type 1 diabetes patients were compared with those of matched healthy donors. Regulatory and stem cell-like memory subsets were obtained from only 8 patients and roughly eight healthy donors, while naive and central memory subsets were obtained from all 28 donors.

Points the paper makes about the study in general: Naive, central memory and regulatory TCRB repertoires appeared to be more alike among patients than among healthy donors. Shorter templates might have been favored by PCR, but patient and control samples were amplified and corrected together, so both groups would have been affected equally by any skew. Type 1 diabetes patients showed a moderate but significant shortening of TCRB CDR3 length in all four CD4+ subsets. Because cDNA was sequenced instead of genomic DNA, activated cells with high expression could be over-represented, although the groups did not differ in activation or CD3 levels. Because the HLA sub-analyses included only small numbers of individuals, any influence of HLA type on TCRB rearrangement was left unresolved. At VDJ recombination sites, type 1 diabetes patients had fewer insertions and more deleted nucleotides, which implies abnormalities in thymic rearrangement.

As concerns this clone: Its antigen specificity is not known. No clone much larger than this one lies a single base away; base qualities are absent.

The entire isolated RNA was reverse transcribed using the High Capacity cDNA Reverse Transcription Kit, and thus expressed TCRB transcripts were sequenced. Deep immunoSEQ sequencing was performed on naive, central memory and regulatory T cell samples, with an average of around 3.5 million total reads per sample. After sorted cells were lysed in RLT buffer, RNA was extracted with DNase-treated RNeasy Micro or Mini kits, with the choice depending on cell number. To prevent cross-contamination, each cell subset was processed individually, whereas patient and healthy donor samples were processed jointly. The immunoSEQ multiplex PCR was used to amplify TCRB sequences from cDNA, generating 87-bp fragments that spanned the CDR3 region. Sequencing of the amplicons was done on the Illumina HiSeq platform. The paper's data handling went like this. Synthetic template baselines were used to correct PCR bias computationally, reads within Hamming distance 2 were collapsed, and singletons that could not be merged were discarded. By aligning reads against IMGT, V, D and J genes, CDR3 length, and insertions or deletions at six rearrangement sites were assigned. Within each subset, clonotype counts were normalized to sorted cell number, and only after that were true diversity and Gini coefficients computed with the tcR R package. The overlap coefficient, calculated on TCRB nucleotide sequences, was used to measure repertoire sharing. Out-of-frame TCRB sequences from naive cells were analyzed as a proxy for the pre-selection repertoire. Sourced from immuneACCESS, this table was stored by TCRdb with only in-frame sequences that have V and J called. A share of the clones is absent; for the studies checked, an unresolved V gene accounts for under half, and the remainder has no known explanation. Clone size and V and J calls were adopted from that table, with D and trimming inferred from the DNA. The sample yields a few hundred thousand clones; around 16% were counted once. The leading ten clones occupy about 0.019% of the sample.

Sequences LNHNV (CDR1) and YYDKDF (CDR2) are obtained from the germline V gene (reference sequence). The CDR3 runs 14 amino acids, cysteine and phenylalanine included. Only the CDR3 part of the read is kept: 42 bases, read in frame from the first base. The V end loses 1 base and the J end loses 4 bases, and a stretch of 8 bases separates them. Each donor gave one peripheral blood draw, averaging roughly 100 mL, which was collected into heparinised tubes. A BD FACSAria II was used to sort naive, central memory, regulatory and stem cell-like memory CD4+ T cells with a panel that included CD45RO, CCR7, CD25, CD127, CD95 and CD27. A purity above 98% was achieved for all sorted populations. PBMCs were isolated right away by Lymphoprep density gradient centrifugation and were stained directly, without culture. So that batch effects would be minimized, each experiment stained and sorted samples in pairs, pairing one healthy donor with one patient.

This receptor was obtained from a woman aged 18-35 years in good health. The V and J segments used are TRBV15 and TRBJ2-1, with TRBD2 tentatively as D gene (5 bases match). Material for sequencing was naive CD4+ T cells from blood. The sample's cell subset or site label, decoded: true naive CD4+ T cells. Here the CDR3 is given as CATSRVGGYNEQFF. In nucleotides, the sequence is TGTGCCACCAGCAGAGTAGGAGGTTACAATGAGCAGTTCTTC.